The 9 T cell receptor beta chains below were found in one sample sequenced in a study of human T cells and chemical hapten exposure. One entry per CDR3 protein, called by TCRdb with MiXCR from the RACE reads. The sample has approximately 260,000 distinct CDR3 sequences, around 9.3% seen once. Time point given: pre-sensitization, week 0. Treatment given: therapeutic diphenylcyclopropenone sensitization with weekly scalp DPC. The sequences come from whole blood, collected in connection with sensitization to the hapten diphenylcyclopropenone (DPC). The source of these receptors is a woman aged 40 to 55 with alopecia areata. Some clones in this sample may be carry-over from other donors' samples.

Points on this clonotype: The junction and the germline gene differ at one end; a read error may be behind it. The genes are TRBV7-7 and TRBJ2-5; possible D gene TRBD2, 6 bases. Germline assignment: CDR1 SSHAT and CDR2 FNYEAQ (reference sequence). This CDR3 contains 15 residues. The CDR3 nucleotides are TGTGCTAGCAGCTCGGGAAGAAGCGGGCAAGAGACCCAGTACTTC. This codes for CASSSGRSGQETQYF.

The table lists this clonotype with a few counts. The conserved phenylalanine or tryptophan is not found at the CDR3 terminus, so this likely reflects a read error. CDR3 nucleotide sequence: TGTGCCAGCAGCTTAGGCTTGGTACGGGGCACAGATACGCAGTATTCT. Translation: CASSLGLVRGTDTQYS. V usage is TRBV11-2 and J usage is TRBJ2-3; D is ambiguous. The CDR3 consists of 16 residues. V lost 1 base and J 1 base, leaving 12 bases between the germline ends. Germline lookup yields CDR1 SGHAT and CDR2 FQNNGV.

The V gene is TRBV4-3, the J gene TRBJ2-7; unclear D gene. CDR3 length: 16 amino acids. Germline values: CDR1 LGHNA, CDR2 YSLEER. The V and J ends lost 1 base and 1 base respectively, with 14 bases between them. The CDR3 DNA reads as TGCGCCAGCAGCCAAGTTCCGGCCGCCGGGTCCTACGAGCAGTACTTC. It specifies CASSQVPAAGSYEQYF.

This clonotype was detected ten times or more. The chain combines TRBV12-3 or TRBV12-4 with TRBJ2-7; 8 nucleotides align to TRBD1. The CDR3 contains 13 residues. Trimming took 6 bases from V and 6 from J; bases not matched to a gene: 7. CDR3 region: CASSPGQGAEQYF. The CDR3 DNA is TGTGCCAGCAGCCCGGGGCAGGGGGCCGAGCAGTACTTC.

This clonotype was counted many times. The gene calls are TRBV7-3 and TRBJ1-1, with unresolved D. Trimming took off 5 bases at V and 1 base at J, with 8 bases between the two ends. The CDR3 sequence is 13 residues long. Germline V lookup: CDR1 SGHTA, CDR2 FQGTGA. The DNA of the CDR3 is TGTGCCAGCAGCGCCACTACGAACACTGAAGCTTTCTTT. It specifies CASSATTNTEAFF.

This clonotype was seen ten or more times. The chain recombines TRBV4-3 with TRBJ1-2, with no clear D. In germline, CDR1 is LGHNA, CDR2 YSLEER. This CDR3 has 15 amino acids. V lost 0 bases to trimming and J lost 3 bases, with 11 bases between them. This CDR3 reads CASSQDLEVDYGYTF. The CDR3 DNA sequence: TGCGCCAGCAGCCAAGATCTAGAAGTAGACTATGGCTACACCTTC.

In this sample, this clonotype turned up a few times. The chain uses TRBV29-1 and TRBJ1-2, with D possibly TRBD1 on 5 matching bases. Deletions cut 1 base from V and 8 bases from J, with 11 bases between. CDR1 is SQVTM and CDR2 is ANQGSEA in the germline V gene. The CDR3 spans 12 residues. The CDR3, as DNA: TGCAGCGTTGAAGGGCAGGGTTTAGGCTACACCTTC. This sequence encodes CSVEGQGLGYTF.

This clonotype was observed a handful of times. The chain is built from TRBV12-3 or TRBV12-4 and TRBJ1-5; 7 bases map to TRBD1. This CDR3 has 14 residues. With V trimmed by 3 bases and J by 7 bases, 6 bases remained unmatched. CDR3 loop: CASSLTDREQPQHF. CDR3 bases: TGTGCCAGCAGTTTGACCGACAGGGAACAGCCCCAGCATTTT.

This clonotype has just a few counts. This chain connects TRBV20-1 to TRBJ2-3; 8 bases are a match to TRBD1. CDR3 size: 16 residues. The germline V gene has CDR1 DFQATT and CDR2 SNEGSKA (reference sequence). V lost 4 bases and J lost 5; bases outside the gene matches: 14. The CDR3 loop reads CSATPPTGAPGDTQYF. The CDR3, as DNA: TGCAGTGCTACCCCTCCGACAGGGGCGCCCGGAGATACGCAGTATTTT.